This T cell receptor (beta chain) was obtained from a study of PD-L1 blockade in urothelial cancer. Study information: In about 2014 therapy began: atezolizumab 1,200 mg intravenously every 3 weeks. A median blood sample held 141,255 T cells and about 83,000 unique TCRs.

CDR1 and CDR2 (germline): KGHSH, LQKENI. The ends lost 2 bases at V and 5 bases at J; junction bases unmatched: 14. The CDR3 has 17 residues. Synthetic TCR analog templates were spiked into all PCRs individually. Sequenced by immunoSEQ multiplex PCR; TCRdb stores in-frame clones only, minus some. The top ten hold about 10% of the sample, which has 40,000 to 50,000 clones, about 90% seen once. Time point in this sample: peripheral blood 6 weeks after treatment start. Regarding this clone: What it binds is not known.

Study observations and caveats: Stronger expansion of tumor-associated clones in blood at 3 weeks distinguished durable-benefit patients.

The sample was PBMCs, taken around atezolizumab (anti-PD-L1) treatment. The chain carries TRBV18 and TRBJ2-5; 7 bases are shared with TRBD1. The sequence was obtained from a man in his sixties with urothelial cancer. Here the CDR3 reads CASSPRVGGPPQETQYF. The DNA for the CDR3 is TGTGCCAGCTCACCAAGAGTAGGGGGCCCACCCCAGGAGACCCAGTACTTC. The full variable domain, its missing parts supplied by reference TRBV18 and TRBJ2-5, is NAGVMQNPRHLVRRRGQEARLRCSPMKGHSHVYWYRQLPEEGLKFMVYLQKENIIDESGMPKERFSAEFPKEGPSILRIQQVVRGDSAAYFCASSPRVGGPPQETQYFGPGTRLLVL.